This TCR beta chain was sequenced during a study of cytomegalovirus exposure and HLA in healthy donors. The CDR3 runs 14 residues. Germline V gene sequence: CDR1 LGHNA, CDR2 YSLEER. General study findings and limits: In a later analysis, specific HLA alleles were associated with around 17,000 TCR beta sequences at a 0.05 false discovery rate.

It was with 60 Vbeta and 13 Jbeta primers that the PCR ran. TCRdb's copy holds only in-frame clones and misses some; the assay was immunoSEQ multiplex PCR. This repertoire comprises 40,000 to 55,000 clones; its ten largest clones make up 6.1%. In the case of this clone: Its antigen remains unknown. Compared with germline, one end of the junction differs, possibly owing to a read error.

The sample consisted of PBMCs. The origin of this receptor is a male donor in good health and CMV-seropositive. This chain uses TRBV4-3 with TRBJ2-7; TRBD1 might be the D (6 bases). CDR3 protein: CASSHTTGSHEQYF. DNA of the CDR3: TGCGCCAGCAGCCATACGACAGGCTCCCACGAGCAGTACTTC.